A single sample is the source of the 12 T cell receptor beta chains below, sequenced in a study of cytomegalovirus exposure and HLA in healthy donors. Repertoires were generated with immunoSEQ multiplex PCR, while TCRdb's copy carries only in-frame clones and drops some. This table has 100,000 to 150,000 clones, around 86% appearing once. What was sequenced was PBMCs. The receptors shown here come from a woman aged 18-29 years in good health and CMV-seronegative.

The chain recombines TRBV5-1 with TRBJ2-1; TRBD2 matches 13 bases. This CDR3 spans 17 amino acids. V lost 4 bases and J lost 6; bases outside the gene matches: 10. The germline V gene encodes CDR1 SGHRS and CDR2 YFSETQ. This CDR3 reads CASSVEPGLAGLNEQFF. In nucleotides, the CDR3 is TGCGCCAGCAGCGTAGAACCGGGACTAGCGGGACTCAATGAGCAGTTCTTC.

V usage is TRBV27 and J usage is TRBJ2-5; 14 positions agree with TRBD2. The junction had 1 base not matched to a gene; V was cut back by 2 bases and J by 5 bases. The germline gives CDR1 MNHEY, CDR2 SMNVEV (reference sequence). The CDR3 runs to 15 residues. The CDR3 sequence is CASSLRLAGGETQYF. CDR3 nucleotides: TGTGCCAGCAGTTTAAGACTAGCGGGAGGGGAGACCCAGTACTTC.

The genes are TRBV28 and TRBJ2-2; 11 bases align to TRBD1. V was pared by 4 bases and J by 3 bases, with 1 base of the junction left unmatched. Germline loops: CDR1 MDHEN, CDR2 SYDVKM. The CDR3 has 15 amino acids. CDR3 sequence (DNA): TGTGCCAGCAGTTCGGGACAGGGGGACACCGGGGAGCTGTTTTTT. This gives the protein CASSSGQGDTGELFF.

This clone was counted between two and nine times. CDR3 sequence reads: CASRLKSGKGYNEQFF. Written as DNA, the CDR3 is TGTGCCAGCAGGTTGAAAAGCGGGAAAGGCTACAATGAGCAGTTCTTC. The chain is built from TRBV27 and TRBJ2-1; the match to TRBD2 covers 7 bases. V shed 6 bases and J 3 bases; nucleotides not matched to a gene: 11. Germline assignment: CDR1 MNHEY and CDR2 SMNVEV (reference sequence). CDR3 length: 16 residues.

This clone appeared once. The V call is TRBV13, the J call TRBJ2-2; D possibly corresponds to TRBD2 (6 bases). The CDR3 consists of 13 residues. Per germline, CDR1 PRHDT and CDR2 FYEKMQ (reference sequence). The CDR3 here is CAGRAGRTGELFF. The CDR3 DNA reads TGTGCAGGCAGGGCGGGACGAACCGGGGAGCTGTTTTTT.

The J gene is TRBJ2-7, the V gene TRBV7-2, with D tentatively TRBD2 (5 bases). With 1 base removed from V and 4 bases from J, the gap between germline ends came to 14 bases. Germline loops: CDR1 SGHTA, CDR2 FQGNSA. There are 15 residues in the CDR3. CDR3 residues: CASSLVDFSGYEQYF. The CDR3 coding sequence is TGTGCCAGCAGCTTAGTTGACTTCTCGGGATACGAGCAGTACTTC.

The chain employs TRBV21-1 and TRBJ1-1. TRBV21-1 is labeled a pseudogene. The CDR3 runs to 16 residues. This chain's CDR3 is CASSKVGSSRTVEAFF. The CDR3 bases are TGTGCCAGCAGCAAAGTCGGGAGTAGTAGAACAGTTGAAGCTTTCTTT.

The chain links TRBV7-2 to TRBJ2-7; 8 positions match TRBD2. CDR3 size: 16 residues. Germline V gene lookup returns CDR1 SGHTA and CDR2 FQGNSA. With V trimmed by 6 bases and J by 5 bases, 15 bases remained unmatched. As DNA, the CDR3 is TGTGCCAGCAGATTCGTCTCGGCTAGCGGGTTCAACGAGCAGTACTTC. Its protein product is CASRFVSASGFNEQYF.

This chain joins TRBV5-4 and TRBJ2-3, with 7 nucleotides matching TRBD2. After removal of 5 bases from V and 4 bases from J, the junction contained 13 bases not matched to a gene. This CDR3 spans 16 amino acids. CDR1 is SGHNT, CDR2 YYREEE, per germline (reference sequence). The CDR3 region has the DNA TGTGCCAGCAGGTTTCGGGCGGGAGTTAGTGCAGATACGCAGTATTTT. Translating gives CASRFRAGVSADTQYF. Full variable domain (missing parts from reference TRBV5-4 and TRBJ2-3): ETGVTQSPTHLIKTRGQQVTLRCSSQSGHNTVSWYQQALGQGPQFIFQYYREEENGRGNFPPRFSGLQFPNYSSELNVNALELDDSALYLCASRFRAGVSADTQYFGPGTRLTVL.

The chain recombines TRBV7-9 with TRBJ2-3; perhaps TRBD2 as D (6 bases). The length of the CDR3 is 15 residues. V gave up 0 bases and J gave up 2 bases, with 9 bases separating them. Germline V lookup: CDR1 SEHNR, CDR2 FQNEAQ (reference sequence). CDR3 DNA sequence: TGTGCCAGCAGCTTAGCCGGCGGGACCACAGATACGCAGTATTTT. It encodes CASSLAGGTTDTQYF.

The rearrangement links TRBV30 to TRBJ2-3; a possible D gene is TRBD2 (5 bases). The germline V and J ends were trimmed by 2 bases and 4 bases, with 7 bases remaining between them. The CDR3 length is 12 residues. Germline values: CDR1 GTSNPN, CDR2 SVGIG (reference sequence). CDR3 amino acids: CAWSWTADTQYF. The CDR3 DNA follows: TGTGCCTGGAGTTGGACTGCAGATACGCAGTATTTT.

The chain employs TRBV11-3 and TRBJ1-3; the D gene is possibly TRBD1 (5 bases). Trimming removed 3 bases at V and 2 bases at J, with 17 bases between. Germline assignment: CDR1 SGHNT and CDR2 YENEEA. This CDR3 region has 17 residues. The CDR3 protein is CASSLQGSGVPGNTIYF. For the CDR3, the DNA is TGTGCCAGCAGCTTGCAGGGTAGCGGTGTCCCTGGAAACACCATATATTTT.